This entry concerns a single T cell receptor (beta chain). This clone's antigen is unknown. No base quality values were provided; no much bigger clone lies one nucleotide off. This entry belongs to a study of immune cell composition in non-small cell lung cancer (dated by TCRdb to about 2017). For the wider study: To assign histologic subtype, which was mostly lung adenocarcinoma or squamous cell carcinoma, H&E was combined with p63, CK5, Napsin A and TTF-1 immunohistochemistry. Supplementary cohort #1 consisted of around 11 lung adenocarcinoma cases with paired tumour/lung TCR-beta sequencing and with TIL populations generated to assess tumour reactivity. TCR-beta sequencing from Adaptive Biotechnologies was done on 34 to 40 paired sets of NSCLC tumour and non-adjacent lung specimens and on more than 25 tumour-only specimens. Several tumour specimens that had TCR-beta data belonged to rare histological subtypes and were left out of the subtype comparisons.

Frozen aliquots of unsorted single-cell suspensions were used for genomic DNA extraction with the QIAamp DNA kit. The tumour samples consisted of non-small cell lung cancer tissue that had been surgically resected. Tissues were received within 2 hours of resection and were immediately processed into single-cell suspensions. Tissue was broken up mechanically, digested enzymatically with DNase I, collagenase I and hyaluronidase for around 30 minutes at 37 degrees C, and then filtered and RBC-lysed. Beyond this particular receptor, the publication reports: The reactivity cohort was only around 9 cases, and tumour-reactive clones were not shown to share sequences with the dominant in vivo tumour-associated clones. Smoking pack-years did not significantly correlate with tumour TCR-beta clonality. In some 11 adenocarcinoma cases, maximal tumour-associated clone frequency correlated strongly with TIL tumour reactivity, whereas overall clonality did not. Compared with lung adenocarcinoma tumours, lung squamous cell carcinoma showed significantly higher Top 10 clone scores and productive clonality. Nearly half of NSCLC cases had tumour-associated clones >0.5%, found in 33% of adenocarcinomas compared with 75% of squamous carcinomas.

A two-step multiplex PCR amplified TCR-beta CDR3 regions from genomic DNA, and the second step of the PCR added Illumina-compatible adaptors. As a commercial immunoSEQ service, TCR-beta immunosequencing was carried out on an Illumina platform. Processing in the source paper ran as follows. Two measures summarised the repertoires: productive clonality, and Top 10 Clones, meaning the percentage of T-cell templates coming from the ten most frequent sequences. Values for productive clonality spanned 0 to 1, where a value of 1 indicated a monoclonal population. Using log10 scatter plots, tumour-associated clones were identified as sequences that made up at least 0.1% of tumour T-cell templates yet were absent from the matched non-adjacent lung. Student's t-tests were used for two-group comparisons, ANOVA was used for stages, and linear regression was used for relationships, with analyses conducted in GraphPad Prism7 and R. TCRdb stores this immuneACCESS table with in-frame sequences only. Part of the clones is absent; in the studies checked, under half of the shortfall reflects unresolved V genes, and no reason is known for the rest. V and J calls and clone size are as listed in that table; D and trimming were resolved from the DNA. In all, the sample holds nearly 2,500 clones, and 70% to 90% of those were seen once. In total, the top ten clones hold 6.5% to 9% of the sample.

Measured from the cysteine to the phenylalanine, the CDR3 is 15 residues long. Solely the CDR3 DNA is kept, with 45 bases framed from the first base. After removal of 6 bases from V and 4 bases from J, the junction retains 6 bases not matched to a gene. Reading the germline V gene gives CDR1 SNHLY and CDR2 FYNNEI. Sequencing input: lung tumor tissue. The chain employs TRBV2 and TRBJ2-3; the central 11 bases match TRBD2. The receptor's source is a human donor with non-small cell lung cancer. In nucleotide form, the sequence is TGTGCCAGCAGAAAACTAGCGGGAGTGTCAGATACGCAGTATTTT. Its protein is CASRKLAGVSDTQYF.